The 25 T cell receptor beta chains reported below all come from one sample, sequenced in a study of T cell responses to AZD1222 COVID-19 vaccine. The method was immunoSEQ multiplex PCR; TCRdb's version includes in-frame clones alone and lacks a portion of them. The sample contains tens of thousands of clones, roughly 90% of which appear only once. The material sequenced was peripheral blood, taken on day 0 of MenACWY control vaccination. The receptors stem from an adult in good health.

The V call is TRBV20-1, the J call TRBJ1-5; tentatively, D is TRBD1 (5 bases). This CDR3 is built from 10 residues. The V gene lost 8 bases and the J gene lost 9 bases, with 11 bases spanning the gap. Germline CDR1 and CDR2: DFQATT and SNEGSKA (reference sequence). CDR3 loop: CSLGTGPQHF. The CDR3 nucleotides are TGCAGTCTAGGAACAGGGCCCCAGCATTTT.

The chain is built from TRBV21-1 and TRBJ2-2; the tabulated D call, TRBD1, remains unverified against the DNA. TRBV21-1 is listed as a pseudogene. CDR3 length: 16 residues. Here the CDR3 reads CASTSSRTGITGELFF. The CDR3 nucleotides are TGTGCCAGCACCAGTAGTAGGACAGGGATCACCGGGGAGCTGTTTTTT.

The CDR3 sequence: CASSGTGVPNYGYTF. CDR3 DNA: TGTGCCAGCAGTGGGACAGGGGTCCCTAACTATGGCTACACCTTC. The chain links TRBV6-6 to TRBJ1-2, with TRBD1 matching 10 bases. Losses at the gene ends were 5 bases for V and 0 bases for J; bases not matched to a gene: 3. The CDR3 consists of 15 residues. Per germline, CDR1 MNHNY and CDR2 SVGAGI (reference sequence).

This clone was seen just once. The rearrangement joins TRBV4-2 to TRBJ2-3; D remains ambiguous. Germline-derived CDR1 and CDR2 are LGHNA and YNFKEQ. The CDR3 extends over 12 amino acids. Trimming cost V 0 bases and J 5 bases, with 3 bases left between them. For the CDR3, the DNA is TGTGCCAGCAGCCAAGATGGAGATACGCAGTATTTT. Its translation is CASSQDGDTQYF.

CDR3 in DNA: TGTGCCAGCTCACCACCGGTGGCGGTCCCAGCTTTCTTT. It is translated as CASSPPVAVPAFF. The chain carries TRBV18 and TRBJ1-1; D is unresolved. From germline, CDR1 is KGHSH and CDR2 LQKENI. The CDR3 consists of 13 residues. V shed 0 bases and J shed 10 bases, with 12 bases lying between them.

The chain recombines TRBV4-1 with TRBJ2-7; possibly TRBD1 for D (6 bases). In germline, CDR1 is MGHRA, CDR2 YSYEKL. CDR3 length: 13 residues. Trimming shortened V by 0 bases and J by 4 bases, and 7 bases separated the two germline ends. The chain's CDR3 is CASSQDQGYEQYF. The CDR3 DNA reads as TGCGCCAGCAGCCAAGATCAGGGGTACGAGCAGTACTTC.

The J gene is TRBJ1-1, the V gene TRBV6-5; D remains unclear. The V gene's germline CDR1 is MNHEY and CDR2 SVGAGI. Between the trimmed V and J ends, which lost 3 bases and 6 bases, there was a span of 11 bases. The CDR3 covers 13 residues. Here the CDR3 DNA reads TGTGCCAGCAGTTATCCATCGGGCGCTGAAGCTTTCTTT. As protein: CASSYPSGAEAFF.

The rearrangement links TRBV4-3 to TRBJ2-7; 10 bases are a match to TRBD2. The CDR3 is 15 residues long. Germline V gene lookup returns CDR1 LGHNA and CDR2 YSLEER. The V gene end was trimmed by 0 bases and the J gene end by 7 bases; junction bases not matched to a gene: 6. CDR3 nucleotides: TGCGCCAGCAGCCAAGACCTAGCGGGAGACCGTGAGCAGTACTTC. The encoded protein is CASSQDLAGDREQYF.

The chain combines TRBV6-5 with TRBJ2-7; D remains ambiguous. The CDR3 totals 11 residues. Germline V gene sequence: CDR1 MNHEY, CDR2 SVGAGI. The V gene lost 5 bases and the J gene lost 5 bases, with 7 bases spanning the gap. The DNA for the CDR3 is TGTGCCAGCAGTCGTGACCACGAGCAGTACTTC. Translated: CASSRDHEQYF.

The chain couples TRBV5-4 to TRBJ1-1; TRBD1 is a possible D gene (5 bases). This CDR3 region has 16 residues. Per the germline V gene, CDR1 is SGHNT and CDR2 is YYREEE (reference sequence). Trimming left V 3 bases short and J 5 bases short, with 20 bases between. CDR3 DNA sequence: TGTGCCAGCAGCTCCCGTTATCCGACAGCGGGGACTGAAGCTTTCTTT. Its protein is CASSSRYPTAGTEAFF.

The V gene is TRBV27, the J gene TRBJ1-3; perhaps TRBD1 as D (6 bases). From germline, CDR1 is MNHEY and CDR2 SMNVEV (reference sequence). V was cut by 5 bases and J by 4 bases, with 18 bases left in between. CDR3 length equals 16 residues. CDR3 protein: CASSPLSRDRGNTIYF. In DNA form, the CDR3 reads TGTGCCAGCAGTCCCCTATCACGAGACAGGGGAAACACCATATATTTT.

V and J are TRBV5-1 and TRBJ1-1; 8 positions match TRBD1. This CDR3 has 14 amino acids. V shed 4 bases and J 1 base; nucleotides not matched to a gene: 3. Germline V gives CDR1 SGHRS, CDR2 YFSETQ. CDR3 in DNA: TGCGCCAGCAGCAGGGGACAGGAGAACACTGAAGCTTTCTTT. This gives the protein CASSRGQENTEAFF.

This clone has just one count. The genes are TRBV7-2 and TRBJ2-7; D remains ambiguous. Trimming stripped 8 bases from V and 4 bases from J, with 12 bases between. This CDR3 contains 12 residues. Germline CDR1 SGHTA, CDR2 FQGNSA. For the CDR3, the DNA is TGTGCCAGCGGCTCATATGGGTACGAGCAGTACTTC. Translation: CASGSYGYEQYF.

The J gene is TRBJ1-3, the V gene TRBV7-9; a weak D match, TRBD1 (6 bases). V lost 0 bases and J 0 bases, leaving 6 bases between the germline ends. The CDR3 extends over 15 amino acids. From germline, CDR1 is SEHNR and CDR2 FQNEAQ (reference sequence). The DNA of the CDR3 is TGTGCCAGCAGCTTAGCGACAGGCTCTGGAAACACCATATATTTT. Protein sequence: CASSLATGSGNTIYF.

The CDR3 loop reads CASTPWREAYNEQFF. CDR3 in DNA: TGTGCCAGCACCCCATGGCGGGAGGCCTACAATGAGCAGTTCTTC. V and J are TRBV6-2 or TRBV6-3 and TRBJ2-1; 8 bases are shared with TRBD2. The J segment lost 2 bases and the V segment lost 7 bases, leaving 7 bases of the junction unmatched. The CDR3 loop spans 15 amino acids. Germline loops: CDR1 MNHEY, CDR2 SVGEGT.

This chain joins TRBV5-1 and TRBJ2-7; D remains ambiguous. V shed 0 bases and J shed 2 bases, with 0 bases lying between them. Germline loops: CDR1 SGHRS, CDR2 YFSETQ. The CDR3 is 11 amino acids. The CDR3 bases are TGCGCCAGCAGCTTGGCCTACGAGCAGTACTTC. Its protein product is CASSLAYEQYF.

The chain joins TRBV15 to TRBJ2-7; 9 bases are shared with TRBD2. Germline CDR1 LNHNV, CDR2 YYDKDF (reference sequence). The CDR3 has 16 residues. V was pared by 2 bases and J by 2 bases, with 7 bases of the junction left unmatched. The CDR3 nucleotides read TGTGCCACCAGCAGATTGCCGACTAGCGGTACCTACGAGCAGTACTTC. The encoded protein is CATSRLPTSGTYEQYF.

The V gene is TRBV7-2, the J gene TRBJ2-1, with TRBD1 identical over 10 bases. The CDR3 spans 14 residues. The trim removed 5 bases at V and 7 bases at J, leaving 5 bases unmatched. The germline V gene has CDR1 SGHTA and CDR2 FQGNSA. The DNA of the CDR3 is TGTGCCAGCAGCACCGACAGGGGGCATAATGAGCAGTTCTTC. It is translated as CASSTDRGHNEQFF. Together with reference TRBV7-2 and TRBJ2-1, the CDR3 gives the full variable domain: GAGVSQSPSNKVTEKGKDVELRCDPISGHTALYWYRQSLGQGLEFLIYFQGNSAPDKSGLPSDRFSAERTGGSVSTLTIQRTQQEDSAVYLCASSTDRGHNEQFFGPGTRLTVL.

V and J are TRBV9 and TRBJ1-1, with TRBD1 matching 7 bases. Losses at the gene ends were 6 bases for V and 1 base for J; bases not matched to a gene: 12. CDR3 length equals 16 residues. Germline values: CDR1 SGDLS, CDR2 YYNGEE. The CDR3, as DNA: TGTGCCAGCACGGGGCCAGGGGGGTTGGGGAACACTGAAGCTTTCTTT. It is translated as CASTGPGGLGNTEAFF.

The rearrangement joins TRBV27 to TRBJ2-3; 7 nucleotides align to TRBD2. V lost 4 bases and J lost 2; bases outside the gene matches: 3. Germline V CDR1 and CDR2: MNHEY, SMNVEV (reference sequence). There are 14 residues in the CDR3. The CDR3 DNA reads as TGTGCCAGCAGTTGGACTAGAAACACAGATACGCAGTATTTT. Protein: CASSWTRNTDTQYF.

This chain uses TRBV4-3 with TRBJ2-6, with D possibly matching TRBD2 (5 bases). CDR3 length: 18 amino acids. Germline values: CDR1 LGHNA, CDR2 YSLEER. Trimming cost V 0 bases and J 3 bases, with 15 bases left between them. CDR3 sequence: CASSQDGVSLYGANVLTF. In DNA, the CDR3 is TGCGCCAGCAGCCAAGACGGGGTAAGCCTTTATGGGGCCAACGTCCTGACTTTC.

The chain uses TRBV19 and TRBJ1-2; 7 bases are shared with TRBD1. Germline values: CDR1 LNHDA, CDR2 SQIVND (reference sequence). This CDR3 comprises 13 residues. The ends lost 3 bases at V and 7 bases at J; junction bases unmatched: 5. The CDR3 DNA reads TGTGCCAGTAGTATCCTACAGGGGCCTGGCTACACCTTC. This codes for CASSILQGPGYTF.

V usage is TRBV2 and J usage is TRBJ1-3; D unclear. CDR3 length equals 13 residues. V lost 6 bases, J lost 5 bases, and 11 bases lay in between. Germline CDR1 SNHLY, CDR2 FYNNEI. The CDR3 is CASRINSRNTIYF. The CDR3 DNA is TGTGCCAGCAGGATCAACTCCAGAAACACCATATATTTT.

This clone was observed once. J is TRBJ2-7 and V is TRBV7-2; D uncertain. Trimming took 4 bases from V and 9 from J, leaving 13 bases between them. The CDR3 consists of 12 residues. The germline gives CDR1 SGHTA, CDR2 FQGNSA. The CDR3 protein is CASSSATLGQYF. The CDR3 nucleotides are TGTGCCAGCAGCTCCGCGACTCTCGGGCAGTACTTC.

The rearrangement joins TRBV4-3 to TRBJ2-7; TRBD2 is a possible D gene (5 bases). This CDR3 is 14 amino acids long. Germline V CDR1 and CDR2: LGHNA, YSLEER. The ends were cut back, 1 base at V and 2 bases at J, with 9 bases in the middle. The CDR3 sequence is CASSQGTSAYEQYF. In nucleotides, the CDR3 is TGCGCCAGCAGCCAAGGTACTAGTGCCTACGAGCAGTACTTC.